This record concerns one T cell receptor (beta chain) sequence. The antigen is undetermined. The CDR3 consists of 13 residues. The germline V gene has CDR1 SNHLY and CDR2 FYNNEI. J was trimmed by 5 bases and V by 5 bases; bases with no gene match: 4. This entry belongs to a study of T cell responses to AZD1222 COVID-19 vaccine. Study observations and caveats: White British people made up most donors, females outnumbered males, and clonal diversity was possibly underestimated.

The assay was immunoSEQ multiplex PCR, and TCRdb's table has in-frame clones only and misses some. The table lists more than 95,000 clones, roughly 86% of them singletons. The J gene is TRBJ2-7, the V gene TRBV2, with TRBD1 matching over 9 bases. The TCR comes from an adult who received the MenACWY meningococcal vaccine as a control. The material sequenced was peripheral blood, taken 28 days after the second dose of the MenACWY control vaccine. The CDR3 spells CASSPGQGDEQYF. CDR3 nucleotides: TGTGCCAGCAGTCCGGGACAGGGCGACGAGCAGTACTTC. Based on the CDR3 plus reference TRBV2 and TRBJ2-7, the full variable domain is EPEVTQTPSHQVTQMGQEVILRCVPISNHLYFYWYRQILGQKVEFLVSFYNNEISEKSEIFDDQFSVERPDGSNFTLKIRSTKLEDSAMYFCASSPGQGDEQYFGPGTRLTVT.